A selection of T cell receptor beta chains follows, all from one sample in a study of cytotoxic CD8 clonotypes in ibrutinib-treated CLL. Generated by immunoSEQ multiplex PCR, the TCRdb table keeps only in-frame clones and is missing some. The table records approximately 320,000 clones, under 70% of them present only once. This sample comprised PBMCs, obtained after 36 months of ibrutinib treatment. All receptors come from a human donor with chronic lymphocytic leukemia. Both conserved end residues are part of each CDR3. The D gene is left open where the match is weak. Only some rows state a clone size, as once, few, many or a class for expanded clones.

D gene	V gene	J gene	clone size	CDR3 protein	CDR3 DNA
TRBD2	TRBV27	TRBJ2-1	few	CASSLWASGAPNEQFF	TGTGCCAGCAGTTTATGGGCTAGCGGGGCCCCCAATGAGCAGTTCTTC
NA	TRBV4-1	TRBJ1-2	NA	CASSPEGIRQGRYYYGYTF	TGCGCCAGCAGCCCAGAAGGTATCAGGCAGGGACGATACTACTATGGCTACACCTTC
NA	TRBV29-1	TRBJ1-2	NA	CSGRQENYGYTF	TGCAGCGGCCGACAAGAAAACTATGGCTACACCTTC
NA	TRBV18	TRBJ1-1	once	CASSPNSRDTEAFF	TGTGCCAGCTCACCAAATTCCAGGGACACTGAAGCTTTCTTT
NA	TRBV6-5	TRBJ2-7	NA	CASSQQGSYEQYF	TGTGCCAGCAGTCAACAGGGATCCTACGAGCAGTACTTC
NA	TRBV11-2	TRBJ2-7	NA	CASSLGTDEQYF	TGTGCCAGCAGCTTAGGGACGGACGAGCAGTACTTC
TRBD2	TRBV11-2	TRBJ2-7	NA	CASSTNSGKPYEQYF	TGTGCCAGCAGCACGAATAGCGGGAAGCCCTACGAGCAGTACTTC
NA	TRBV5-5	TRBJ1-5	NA	CASSLRLGNQPQHF	TGTGCCAGCAGCTTACGACTGGGCAATCAGCCCCAGCATTTT
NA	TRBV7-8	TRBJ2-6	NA	CASSTRGSGANVLTF	TGTGCCAGCAGCACGCGGGGTTCTGGGGCCAACGTCCTGACTTTC
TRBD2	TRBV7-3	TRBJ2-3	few	CASSLPSGDTDTQYF	TGTGCCAGCAGCCTGCCTAGCGGGGACACAGATACGCAGTATTTT
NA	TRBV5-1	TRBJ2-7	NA	CASSVGRRSYEQYF	TGCGCCAGCAGCGTGGGACGGCGGAGCTACGAGCAGTACTTC
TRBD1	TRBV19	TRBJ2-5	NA	CASSIVPGTGQETQYF	TGTGCCAGTAGTATAGTACCCGGGACAGGGCAAGAGACCCAGTACTTC
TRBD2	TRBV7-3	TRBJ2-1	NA	CASSGTSGGPRNEQFF	TGTGCCAGCAGCGGGACTAGCGGGGGGCCGCGGAATGAGCAGTTCTTC
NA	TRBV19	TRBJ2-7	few	CASSIRGHSYEQYF	TGTGCCAGTAGTATCCGCGGACACTCCTACGAGCAGTACTTC
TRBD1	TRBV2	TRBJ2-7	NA	CASSARGQGPNYEQYF	TGTGCCAGCAGTGCTCGGGGACAGGGGCCAAACTACGAGCAGTACTTC
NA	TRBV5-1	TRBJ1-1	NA	CASSVDLRDGGTEAFF	TGCGCCAGCAGCGTTGACCTCCGGGACGGTGGGACTGAAGCTTTCTTT
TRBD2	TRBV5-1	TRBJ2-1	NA	CASSPERGGPTREQFF	TGCGCCAGCAGCCCCGAGCGGGGGGGCCCAACAAGGGAGCAGTTCTTC
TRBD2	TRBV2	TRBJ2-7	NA	CASRGRGPYEQYF	TGTGCCAGCAGAGGGAGGGGTCCCTACGAGCAGTACTTC
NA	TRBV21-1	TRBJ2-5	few	CASSKRNRVSHETQYF	TGTGCCAGCAGCAAAAGGAATAGGGTGTCCCACGAGACCCAGTACTTC
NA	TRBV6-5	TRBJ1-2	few	CASTQGKGYTF	TGTGCCAGCACTCAGGGAAAAGGCTACACCTTC
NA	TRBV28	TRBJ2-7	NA	CASIAPVSRIRYF	TGTGCCAGCATTGCACCAGTCTCGAGAATCAGGTACTTC
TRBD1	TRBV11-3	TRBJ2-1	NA	CASSLGQGDEQFF	TGTGCCAGCAGCCTGGGACAGGGTGATGAGCAGTTCTTC
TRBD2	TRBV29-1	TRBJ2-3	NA	CSVKAGADTQYF	TGCAGCGTCAAAGCGGGAGCAGATACGCAGTATTTT
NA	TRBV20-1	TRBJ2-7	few	CSVTDSYEQYF	TGCAGTGTCACGGACAGTTACGAGCAGTACTTC
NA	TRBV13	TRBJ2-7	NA	CASSLWGALDHEQYF	TGTGCCAGCAGCTTATGGGGAGCACTTGATCACGAGCAGTACTTC
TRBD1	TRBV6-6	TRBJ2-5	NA	CASSRDRVGETQYF	TGTGCCAGCAGCCGGGACAGGGTGGGAGAGACCCAGTACTTC
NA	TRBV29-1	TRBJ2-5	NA	CSVDGRLQETQYF	TGCAGCGTTGACGGACGGCTCCAAGAGACCCAGTACTTC
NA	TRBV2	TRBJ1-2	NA	CASSEAGGYGYGYTF	TGTGCCAGCAGTGAAGCCGGGGGGTACGGCTATGGCTACACCTTC
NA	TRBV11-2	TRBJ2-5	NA	CASSLSGGTQYF	TGTGCCAGCAGCTTATCCGGGGGGACCCAGTACTTC
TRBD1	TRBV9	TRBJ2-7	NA	CASSLGQGAHEQYF	TGTGCCAGCAGCTTGGGACAGGGGGCCCACGAGCAGTACTTC
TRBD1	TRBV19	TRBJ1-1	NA	CASSNRQGGTEAFF	TGTGCCAGTAGTAACAGACAGGGAGGGACTGAAGCTTTCTTT